The present entry profiles one T cell receptor (beta chain) with its context. What this receptor recognizes is not known. No qualities accompany the bases; no much larger clone lies one base away. This record belongs to a study of blood T cells in healthy people across ages (dated by TCRdb to the mid-2010s). As for the study more broadly: In model experiments, roughly one uniquely barcoded TCR beta cDNA molecule per two T cells was captured by template switching. The study measured age-related changes in TCR beta repertoire diversity using deep sequencing normalized with unique cDNA molecular identifiers. Donors were grouped into four age groups: young (average roughly 15 years), middle-aged (roughly 38), aged (around 60) and long-lived (approximately 81). To avoid experimental bias, donors of different ages were spread randomly across the sequencing lanes. Two additional independent replicas of 1 million unique cDNA reads from the same blood draw were analyzed for two donors (one aged 18 to 30 and one aged 80 or older).

The approximately 41 donors, aged roughly 6 to 95 years, were systemically healthy Caucasian individuals from Russia. Each donor gave about 11 milliliters of peripheral blood, drawn into EDTA-treated Vacutainer tubes. PBMCs were isolated by Ficoll-Paque density-gradient centrifugation, with at least 7 million obtained per sample. Trizol reagent was used to extract total RNA from the PBMCs, yielding at least 6 micrograms per sample. For every donor, flow cytometry on a PBMC aliquot measured the percentage of naive CD45RAhigh/CD27high T cells. What the research found in general, with its limitations: Because the CMV infection status of the donors was unknown, age-related changes in expanded clonotypes may potentially have been confounded. Observed TCR beta diversity correlated strongly with the percentage of naive T cells measured by flow cytometry. Estimates of total diversity based on one million sequenced T cells were regarded as lower bounds and as underestimates. Compared with the aged group, more naive CD4+ T cells, fewer expanded clones and increased TCR diversity were shown by the long-lived group, suggesting age selection. Observed TCR beta diversity per million T cells fell roughly linearly with age, and a significant reduction was already apparent by age approximately 40. Since profiling was done on bulk unsorted PBMCs, naive and antigen-experienced compartments could not be conclusively compared.

Library preparation was by 5' RACE. Sequencing instrument: Illumina HiSeq 2500. The second PCR ran for about 6 to 11 cycles and used a J-beta primer mix along with a sample-barcoded 5' primer. A unique molecular identifier was introduced onto each TCR beta cDNA molecule by a template-switch 5' adaptor carrying 12 random nucleotides. Each sample yielded at least 2.5 million CDR3-containing paired-end reads. All of the RNA was converted into first-strand cDNA using the Mint cDNA synthesis kit, with a TRBC-specific oligonucleotide serving as the primer. Following uracil-DNA glycosylase treatment, a first 18-cycle PCR with universal primers M1SS and BC2_uni_R was performed on all cDNA. For the original study's pipeline: For normalization, 1 million high-quality reads were randomly selected from each sample, with every read carrying a distinct molecular identifier. Instead of being binned into consensus sequences, reads that shared molecular identifiers were thrown out. MiTCR, with a Q25 quality threshold and the strictest error-elimination algorithm, was used for CDR3 identification, clonotype clustering and error correction. Lower-bound total TCR beta diversity was estimated with a nonparametric unseen species model using Euler transformation. Using fastp at Q25 and MiXCR, TCRdb reprocessed the public reads and kept productive beta chains. Rows are combined by CDR3 protein, so each entry shows the most common genes and DNA. The V and J calls here are based on TCRdb, not the publication. The sample table lists hundreds of thousands of distinct CDR3 sequences, 40% to 50% of them with a count of one. The ten largest clones take up 20% to 25% of the sample.

The V end loses 7 bases and the J end loses 2 bases, and a stretch of 6 bases separates them. Based on the germline V gene, the CDR1 and CDR2 sequences are MGHDK and SYGVNS. The CDR3 numbers 13 residues from cysteine through phenylalanine. Only CDR3 DNA is held: 39 bases, read in frame from base 1. Sequenced input: blood. The chain employs TRBV25-1 and TRBJ2-6; TRBD2 is a weak D gene call, 5 bases matching. This TCR was sampled from a man older than 75 in good health. CDR3 reads: CASIGTGANVLTF. The sequenced DNA is TGTGCCAGCATCGGGACTGGGGCCAACGTCCTGACTTTC.